This TCR beta chain was captured by sequencing in a study of Ad26.COV2.S vaccination and SARS-CoV-2 variants (dated by TCRdb to the early 2020s). As for the study more broadly: Donors in the vaccine arm were drawn from COV1001, a multicentre, randomized, double-blind, placebo-controlled phase I-IIa trial testing Ad26.COV2.S in healthy adults. Ad26.COV2.S was administered intramuscularly at a dose of 5x10^10 or 1x10^11 viral particles, either as one shot or as two shots given 56 days apart. Sequencing of the TCRbeta repertoire served to evaluate the specificity and breadth of SARS-CoV-2-reactive T cell receptors following Ad26.COV2.S vaccination. A total of roughly 32 samples were included in the TCR-sequenced set, comprising roughly 19 Ad26.COV2.S vaccine recipients, 5 placebo recipients and 8 SARS-CoV-2 convalescent individuals. Trial participants were randomized into five groups of five, in which low-dose or high-dose Ad26.COV2.S was given once or twice, or placebo was given on both occasions. Investigators did not know the trial group allocation while performing experiments and assessing outcomes. Broad study findings and their caveats: Spike-specific TCR breadth was higher in Ad26.COV2.S recipients than in placebo recipients (P = 0.0014). It was noted by the authors that total T cell responses may have been underestimated by the TCR breadth and depth analyses. Vaccine and placebo recipients had comparable non-spike TCR breadth, which fits with the vaccine containing only spike. Substantial breadth of spike-specific CD8+ and CD4+ T cell responses was reported after vaccination. The study was not powered to compare responses between vaccine doses or regimens.

Reading the germline V gene gives CDR1 MGHRA and CDR2 YSYEKL. Trimming costs V 1 base and J 5 bases, and their ends lie 14 bases apart. The CDR3 sequence holds 15 residues, the cysteine and phenylalanine included. Only the CDR3 part of the read is kept: 45 bases, read in frame from the first base. Sample treatment or condition, as interpreted from the label and publication: over 15 received Ad26.COV2.S at low or high dose, single or two shots; roughly five received placebo; per-sample allocation not given. Repertoires of vaccine and placebo recipients were sequenced from samples collected on day 63 after the first injection. Cohort 1b enrolled 25 or so adults aged 18-55 years at a single site in Boston, USA, between 29 July and 7 August 2020. As a vaccine, Ad26.COV2.S was a replication-incompetent adenovirus type 26 vector that expressed a prefusion-stabilized SARS-CoV-2 spike protein derived from the original Wuhan strain.

Comment on this clone: What this receptor recognizes is not known. Base qualities are not at hand, and no much larger clone is one base apart.

TCRbeta CDR3 regions were sequenced with the immunoSEQ Assay. After extraction, genomic DNA underwent amplification by bias-controlled multiplex PCR, followed by high-throughput sequencing. For the original study's pipeline: To quantify the absolute abundance of every unique TCRbeta CDR3 region, sequences were collapsed and filtered. T cell fraction was estimated by normalizing TCRbeta template counts to usable DNA, which was measured by amplifying reference genes present in all nucleated cells. Repertoire TCRs were annotated as SARS-CoV-2-specific by exact matching of V gene, CDR3 amino acid sequence and J gene to a known reactive TCR set. The reference SARS-CoV-2 TCR set was derived from MIRA and filtered for enrichment in COVID-19-positive ImmuneCODE repertoires, a step that removed public or cross-reactive TCRs. Based on the MIRA antigens, annotated TCRs were further analysed at the level of specific ORF or position within ORF. Breadth was defined as the number of annotated unique rearrangements divided by the total number of unique productive rearrangements, and depth was defined as the summed frequency of the annotated unique rearrangements. Two-sided Wilcoxon rank-sum tests were used to compare TCR breadth between groups. Drawn from immuneACCESS, this table holds only the in-frame rearrangements with V and J called that TCRdb kept. Clones are partly lost; checked studies trace under half to an unresolved V gene and leave the rest unexplained. The DNA was the basis for D and trimming; V, J and clone size are from that table. A total of some 300,000 clones appear in this sample, 70% to 90% of them only once. 2% to 2.5% of the sample is in the top ten clones.

This TCR came from a person aged 18 to 59 who received the Ad26.COV2.S COVID-19 vaccine or a placebo. This sample comprised peripheral blood, obtained in a trial of Ad26.COV2.S vaccine versus placebo. The sequence joins TRBV4-1 to TRBJ2-5; the D gene cannot be resolved reliably. The CDR3 region has the sequence CASSQAWSQRETQYF. The DNA is as follows: TGCGCCAGCAGCCAAGCTTGGTCGCAGAGGGAGACCCAGTACTTC.